This is a list of T cell receptor beta chains from one sample in a study of blood T cell repertoires in COVID-19. The data were produced by immunoSEQ multiplex PCR, yet TCRdb's version contains in-frame clones alone and is incomplete. The data show approximately 200,000 clones, about 91% seen once. Source material: PBMCs or T cells enriched from blood (not recorded which). Receptors originate from a woman in her 40s with acute COVID-19. The CDR3 runs from the conserved cysteine through the conserved F or W. A D gene is named only where the DNA matches it firmly. Size tells how often a clone was seen (once, few, many) or the class of an expanded clone, and some rows leave it out.

v_call: TRBV7-2
j_call: TRBJ2-7
d_call: -
clone_size: -
cdr3_nt: TGTGCCAGCAGCTTTGGTAATGGGACAACCGCCTACGAGCAGTACTTC
cdr3_aa: CASSFGNGTTAYEQYF

v_call: TRBV7-3
j_call: TRBJ1-1
d_call: TRBD1
clone_size: -
cdr3_nt: TGTGCCAGCAGCTTGACAGGGGGCACTGAAGCTTTCTTT
cdr3_aa: CASSLTGGTEAFF

v_call: TRBV11-2
j_call: TRBJ2-3
d_call: TRBD2
clone_size: -
cdr3_nt: TGTGCCAGCAGCTTAGGAGCGGGGGGAAGCACAGATACGCAGTATTTT
cdr3_aa: CASSLGAGGSTDTQYF

v_call: TRBV7-9
j_call: TRBJ1-1
d_call: -
clone_size: -
cdr3_nt: TGTGCCAGCAGCCTAGGACAGTTTGGGGAAGCTTTCTTT
cdr3_aa: CASSLGQFGEAFF

v_call: TRBV18
j_call: TRBJ2-5
d_call: -
clone_size: -
cdr3_nt: TGTGCCAGCTCACCACCAACCGGAGAGACCCAGTACTTC
cdr3_aa: CASSPPTGETQYF

v_call: TRBV3-1/TRBV3-2
j_call: TRBJ1-1
d_call: -
clone_size: -
cdr3_nt: TGTGCCAGCAGCAATCGGGGTGGAGCTTTCTTT
cdr3_aa: CASSNRGGAFF

v_call: TRBV18
j_call: TRBJ2-1
d_call: -
clone_size: -
cdr3_nt: TGTGCCAGCTCACCTCCGGACGGGGTTGCCTACAATGAGCAGTTCTTC
cdr3_aa: CASSPPDGVAYNEQFF

v_call: TRBV5-1
j_call: TRBJ2-7
d_call: -
clone_size: -
cdr3_nt: TGCGCCAGCAGCTCGGCGGTCCCCGGGGACGAGCAGTACTTC
cdr3_aa: CASSSAVPGDEQYF

v_call: TRBV11-2
j_call: TRBJ2-3
d_call: -
clone_size: -
cdr3_nt: TGTGCCAGCAGCTTTGGGGCTCTCCAAGTGGGAGATACGCAGTATTTT
cdr3_aa: CASSFGALQVGDTQYF

v_call: TRBV5-8
j_call: TRBJ1-2
d_call: -
clone_size: -
cdr3_nt: TGTGCCAGCAGCTTGGTCCCGTATGGCTACACCTTC
cdr3_aa: CASSLVPYGYTF

v_call: TRBV5-1
j_call: TRBJ2-7
d_call: TRBD1
clone_size: -
cdr3_nt: TGCGCCAGCAGCTTGACAGGGGCCTCTGGTTACGAGCAGTACTTC
cdr3_aa: CASSLTGASGYEQYF

v_call: TRBV7-2
j_call: TRBJ1-6
d_call: -
clone_size: -
cdr3_nt: TGTGCCAGCAGCTTAAGACAGAAGAGCTCCTATAATTCACCCCTCCACTTT
cdr3_aa: CASSLRQKSSYNSPLHF

v_call: TRBV5-6
j_call: TRBJ1-2
d_call: TRBD1
clone_size: once
cdr3_nt: TGTGCCAGCAGCACGGGTCAGGGGGCCCATGGCTACACCTTC
cdr3_aa: CASSTGQGAHGYTF

v_call: TRBV5-5
j_call: TRBJ1-1
d_call: -
clone_size: -
cdr3_nt: TGTGCCAGCAGCTTGTCGCAGGGAAACACTGAAGCTTTCTTT
cdr3_aa: CASSLSQGNTEAFF

v_call: TRBV6-2/TRBV6-3
j_call: TRBJ2-1
d_call: TRBD2
clone_size: -
cdr3_nt: TGTGCCAGCAGTTACCCGGAACTAGCGGGAGACGATGAGCAGTTCTTC
cdr3_aa: CASSYPELAGDDEQFF

v_call: TRBV27
j_call: TRBJ1-1
d_call: TRBD1
clone_size: -
cdr3_nt: TGTGCCAGCAGGGGACAGGGTAACACTGAAGCTTTCTTT
cdr3_aa: CASRGQGNTEAFF

v_call: TRBV7-9
j_call: TRBJ1-5
d_call: TRBD1
clone_size: -
cdr3_nt: TGTGCCAGCAGCAGGGGACAGGGGGCTCGCAATCAGCCCCAGCATTTT
cdr3_aa: CASSRGQGARNQPQHF